The 27 T cell receptor beta chains in this list originate from one sample, sequenced in a study of T cell changes during pregnancy in multiple sclerosis. The protocol was immunoSEQ multiplex PCR, while the TCRdb copy is restricted to in-frame clones and leaves out a portion. The sample lists about 21,000 clones, 80% to 90% seen once, with more than 0.9% in the top ten. The starting material was CD4+ T cells from peripheral blood mononuclear cells, obtained in the first trimester of pregnancy. The receptors stem from a female donor in good health, enrolled as a control in a pregnancy study.

The rearrangement links TRBV11-2 to TRBJ2-1; maybe TRBD2 (6 bases). This CDR3 is built from 16 residues. From germline, CDR1 is SGHAT and CDR2 FQNNGV. V was cut by 1 base and J by 2 bases, with 12 bases left in between. The CDR3 region has the DNA TGTGCCAGCAGCTTAGTAGGGACTCAACCCTACAATGAGCAGTTCTTC. As protein: CASSLVGTQPYNEQFF.

This clone was recorded once. The chain couples TRBV5-6 to TRBJ2-1; 10 bases are shared with TRBD2. This CDR3 is built from 15 residues. Germline values: CDR1 SGHDT, CDR2 YYEEEE. V lost 4 bases to trimming and J lost 4 bases; unmatched junction nucleotides: 5. CDR3 sequence reads: CASSAGTSVYNEQFF. As DNA, the CDR3 is TGTGCCAGCAGCGCCGGGACTAGCGTATACAATGAGCAGTTCTTC.

The chain employs TRBV6-6 and TRBJ1-2; D gene ambiguous. V lost 11 bases and J 1 base, leaving 17 bases between the germline ends. CDR3 length: 14 residues. CDR1 and CDR2 from the germline V gene are MNHNY and SVGAGI (reference sequence). The CDR3 nucleotides read TGTGCCGGAATGGCGACTGGTTTTAACTATGGCTACACCTTC. This sequence encodes CAGMATGFNYGYTF.

This chain links TRBV18 with TRBJ1-6, with a weak D call TRBD1 (5 bases). CDR3 size: 15 residues. Germline loops: CDR1 KGHSH, CDR2 LQKENI. The V end was cut by 5 bases, the J end by 5 bases, with 13 bases between. The CDR3 region has the DNA TGTGCCAGCTCATTTGGGACTGACAATAATTCACCCCTCCACTTT. It encodes CASSFGTDNNSPLHF.

V is TRBV19 and J is TRBJ1-4, with 7 positions matching TRBD1. The junction had 5 bases not matched to a gene; V was cut back by 5 bases and J by 8 bases. There are 13 residues in the CDR3. Looked up from germline, CDR1 is LNHDA and CDR2 is SQIVND (reference sequence). In DNA form, the CDR3 reads TGTGCCAGTAGTGTGACAGGGACGGAAAAACTGTTTTTT. This encodes CASSVTGTEKLFF.

This clone appeared once. The V call is TRBV25-1, the J call TRBJ1-5; weak D call: TRBD1 (5 bases). The length of the CDR3 is 14 residues. Looked up from germline, CDR1 is MGHDK and CDR2 is SYGVNS. Trimming pared 4 bases from V and 3 bases from J, leaving 10 bases between. Written as DNA, the CDR3 is TGTGCCAGCAGTGGGCAGGGCTCCAATCAGCCCCAGCATTTT. Translation gives CASSGQGSNQPQHF.

The rearrangement joins TRBV19 to TRBJ1-1, with 11 bases aligning to TRBD1. CDR3 size: 17 residues. Germline CDR1 and CDR2: LNHDA and SQIVND (reference sequence). The J segment lost 5 bases and the V segment lost 2 bases, leaving 10 bases of the junction unmatched. Here the CDR3 reads CASSIMDRGPFRTEAFF. As DNA, the CDR3 is TGTGCCAGTAGTATAATGGACAGGGGGCCTTTTCGGACTGAAGCTTTCTTT.

The gene calls are TRBV7-9 and TRBJ2-1; 16 positions agree with TRBD2. The V segment lost 0 bases and the J segment 4 bases; nucleotides outside the gene matches: 3. CDR1 is SEHNR, CDR2 FQNEAQ, per germline (reference sequence). The CDR3 has 18 amino acids. The CDR3 DNA is TGTGCCAGCAGCTTAGCGGGACTAGCGGGGGGGCAATACAATGAGCAGTTCTTC. As protein: CASSLAGLAGGQYNEQFF. The whole variable domain, filled in from reference TRBV7-9 and TRBJ2-1, reads DTGVSQNPRHKITKRGQNVTFRCDPISEHNRLYWYRQTLGQGPEFLTYFQNEAQLEKSRLLSDRFSAERPKGSFSTLEIQRTEQGDSAMYLCASSLAGLAGGQYNEQFFGPGTRLTVL.

The chain uses TRBV27 and TRBJ2-7; D gene uncertain. Germline V gives CDR1 MNHEY, CDR2 SMNVEV (reference sequence). The CDR3 totals 17 residues. V gave up 6 bases and J gave up 5 bases, with 26 bases separating them. CDR3 nucleotide sequence: TGTGCCAGCAGGCTAAGGCGACTGGCGCCCTTCCTCCACGAGCAGTACTTC. Amino acid sequence: CASRLRRLAPFLHEQYF.

The chain employs TRBV5-6 and TRBJ1-1; a possible D gene is TRBD1 (6 bases). The germline V gene has CDR1 SGHDT and CDR2 YYEEEE. The length of the CDR3 is 14 residues. Trimming removed 3 bases from V and 5 bases from J, with 14 bases in between. In DNA, the CDR3 is TGTGCCAGCAGCTGGGACATCGGGGAAACTGAAGCTTTCTTT. Its protein is CASSWDIGETEAFF.

The genes are TRBV6-1 and TRBJ2-7; 8 nucleotides align to TRBD1. There are 13 residues in the CDR3. J gave up 5 bases and V 5 bases, and 5 bases lay outside the gene matches. CDR1 is MNHNS, CDR2 SASEGT, per germline. Written as DNA, the CDR3 is TGTGCCAGCAGTACCGGGACAGGCAACGAGCAGTACTTC. It is translated as CASSTGTGNEQYF.

V is TRBV6-1 and J is TRBJ2-1; 10 positions agree with TRBD2. V shed 0 bases and J 6 bases; nucleotides not matched to a gene: 5. CDR1 and CDR2 (germline): MNHNS, SASEGT. The CDR3 loop spans 16 amino acids. CDR3 nucleotides: TGTGCCAGCAGTGAAGCGGGACTAGCGACCATCAATGAGCAGTTCTTC. Translation gives CASSEAGLATINEQFF.

The V and J genes are TRBV9 and TRBJ2-1, with TRBD2 as a possible D gene (5 bases). The CDR3 consists of 16 residues. V lost 0 bases to trimming and J lost 2 bases, with 12 bases between them. Germline CDR1 is SGDLS and CDR2 is YYNGEE. CDR3 in amino acids: CASSVVGRGTYNEQFF. The CDR3 region has the DNA TGTGCCAGCAGCGTAGTAGGGAGAGGGACCTACAATGAGCAGTTCTTC. Full variable domain (outside the CDR3, taken from reference TRBV9 and TRBJ2-1): DSGVTQTPKHLITATGQRVTLRCSPRSGDLSVYWYQQSLDQGLQFLIQYYNGEERAKGNILERFSAQQFPDLHSELNLSSLELGDSALYFCASSVVGRGTYNEQFFGPGTRLTVL.

The V call is TRBV5-1, the J call TRBJ2-3; weak D call: TRBD2 (5 bases). Germline assignment: CDR1 SGHRS and CDR2 YFSETQ. Trimming removed 2 bases at V and 1 base at J, with 8 bases between. This CDR3 contains 14 residues. The CDR3 here is CASSFEGGTDTQYF. Here the CDR3 DNA reads TGCGCCAGCAGCTTCGAGGGCGGCACAGATACGCAGTATTTT.

V and J are TRBV28 and TRBJ1-6; 7 bases are shared with TRBD1. V was clipped by 1 base and J by 7 bases; unmatched bases: 4. The CDR3 sequence is 15 residues long. Per germline, CDR1 MDHEN and CDR2 SYDVKM. The CDR3 DNA reads TGTGCCAGCAGTTTATCCAGGGGGAACAATTCACCCCTCCACTTT. It specifies CASSLSRGNNSPLHF.

J is TRBJ1-4 and V is TRBV29-1, with TRBD1 matching over 9 bases. Losses at the gene ends were 5 bases for V and 7 bases for J; bases not matched to a gene: 5. Germline values: CDR1 SQVTM, CDR2 ANQGSEA. There are 13 residues in the CDR3. The CDR3 reads CSVTDRGGEKLFF. The DNA for the CDR3 is TGCAGCGTTACGGACAGGGGTGGTGAAAAACTGTTTTTT.

The V and J genes are TRBV6-5 and TRBJ2-2, with D possibly TRBD1 on 5 matching bases. The V end was cut by 7 bases, the J end by 3 bases, with 6 bases between. This CDR3 has 12 amino acids. Germline values: CDR1 MNHEY, CDR2 SVGAGI. CDR3 coding DNA: TGTGCCAGCAAAGGGGACACCGGGGAGCTGTTTTTT. Its protein is CASKGDTGELFF.

The rearrangement uses TRBV6-5 and TRBJ1-5, with D tentatively TRBD1 (5 bases). Between the trimmed V and J ends, which lost 3 bases and 7 bases, there was a span of 10 bases. The CDR3 contains 13 residues. Germline CDR1 is MNHEY and CDR2 is SVGAGI. Here the CDR3 reads CASSYGRGQPQHF. CDR3 DNA: TGTGCCAGCAGTTATGGCCGGGGGCAGCCCCAGCATTTT.

The chain uses TRBV27 and TRBJ1-2; D is unresolved. CDR3 length: 15 amino acids. V was pared by 6 bases and J by 6 bases, with 20 bases between. Germline CDR1 is MNHEY and CDR2 is SMNVEV (reference sequence). The CDR3 loop reads CASRPGHSGIHGYTF. The CDR3 coding sequence is TGTGCCAGCAGGCCCGGGCATTCGGGGATCCATGGCTACACCTTC.

V is TRBV7-3 and J is TRBJ1-1, with 11 bases that match TRBD1. Trimming took 2 bases from V and 4 from J; bases not matched to a gene: 6. The CDR3 runs 16 residues. The germline gives CDR1 SGHTA, CDR2 FQGTGA. This CDR3 reads CASSLGQGAQTTEAFF. DNA for the CDR3: TGTGCCAGCAGCTTAGGACAGGGGGCGCAGACCACTGAAGCTTTCTTT.

This sequence joins TRBV7-2 and TRBJ2-5; a weak D match, TRBD2 (6 bases). V was trimmed by 5 bases and J by 3 bases, leaving 16 bases between them. Germline V lookup: CDR1 SGHTA, CDR2 FQGNSA. The CDR3 consists of 15 residues. The CDR3 sequence is CASSPTGLPEETQYF. The CDR3 DNA is TGTGCCAGCAGCCCGACGGGACTGCCGGAAGAGACCCAGTACTTC.

This clone was counted once. The rearrangement joins TRBV29-1 to TRBJ1-4, with a weak D call TRBD1 (5 bases). V was shortened by 5 bases and J by 0 bases, with 13 bases between the two germline ends. The V gene's germline CDR1 is SQVTM and CDR2 ANQGSEA. The CDR3 consists of 15 residues. CDR3 sequence reads: CSVSDSFATNEKLFF. CDR3 nucleotide sequence: TGCAGCGTTTCCGACAGCTTTGCAACTAATGAAAAACTGTTTTTT. Complete variable domain (other parts from reference TRBV29-1 and TRBJ1-4): SAVISQKPSRDICQRGTSLTIQCQVDSQVTMMFWYRQQPGQSLTLIATANQGSEATYESGFVIDKFPISRPNLTFSTLTVSNMSPEDSSIYLCSVSDSFATNEKLFFGSGTQLSVL.

The rearrangement joins TRBV5-1 to TRBJ2-7; no clear D. This CDR3 is built from 11 residues. V lost 1 base and J lost 7, with 6 bases in between. CDR1 and CDR2 from the germline V gene are SGHRS and YFSETQ. The CDR3 DNA is TGCGCCAGCAGCTTGAACGGGGAGCAGTACTTC. Protein: CASSLNGEQYF. The variable domain in full, with the rest retrieved from reference TRBV5-1 and TRBJ2-7, is KAGVTQTPRYLIKTRGQQVTLSCSPISGHRSVSWYQQTPGQGLQFLFEYFSETQRNKGNFPGRFSGRQFSNSRSEMNVSTLELGDSALYLCASSLNGEQYFGPGTRLTVT.

J is TRBJ2-3 and V is TRBV6-4; 7 nucleotides line up with TRBD2. Per germline, CDR1 MRHNA and CDR2 SNTAGT. V trimming: 0 bases; J trimming: 6 bases; junction bases outside the gene matches: 9. This CDR3 is 16 amino acids long. The CDR3 coding sequence is TGTGCCAGCAGTGACTCGTTTACCGGGGGGAGGGATACGCAGTATTTT. Its protein is CASSDSFTGGRDTQYF.

The chain joins TRBV5-5 to TRBJ1-4; D not resolved. V was trimmed by 6 bases and J by 5 bases, leaving 20 bases between them. This CDR3 is 16 amino acids long. From germline, CDR1 is SGHKS and CDR2 YYEKEE (reference sequence). For the CDR3, the DNA is TGTGCCAGCACGAATTTGCCGGGTCTCGAAAATGAAAAACTGTTTTTT. Protein sequence: CASTNLPGLENEKLFF.

The chain employs TRBV9 and TRBJ1-6; D gene unclear. V shed 4 bases and J shed 5 bases, with 13 bases lying between them. Germline V lookup: CDR1 SGDLS, CDR2 YYNGEE. The CDR3 is 15 residues long. The CDR3 DNA is TGTGCCAGCAGCCCACCGGGTCCAAATAATTCACCCCTCCACTTT. It codes for CASSPPGPNNSPLHF.

As to this clone: The same CDR3 can be traced to other DNA sequences in this sample. The V and J genes are TRBV12-5 and TRBJ2-2, with 7 bases lining up with TRBD2. This CDR3 comprises 16 residues. V lost 1 base and J lost 3; bases outside the gene matches: 5. Germline loops: CDR1 LGHNT, CDR2 FRNRAP. The CDR3 region is CASGLASGVYTGELFF. In DNA form, the CDR3 reads TGTGCTAGTGGTTTGGCCAGCGGGGTATACACCGGGGAGCTGTTTTTT.